This T cell receptor (beta chain) was recovered during a study of T cells in Graves' hyperthyroidism and ophthalmopathy. As for the study in general: Blood from the periphery was taken at initial diagnosis, before any treatment.

RNA transcripts gave rise to amplified TCR beta CDR3 regions. In the first-round RT-PCR of the TCR CDR3, the HTBI primer set was used. Each CDR3 protein is one row after TCRdb ran MiXCR on the multiplex PCR reads. The table has fewer than 500,000 distinct CDR3 sequences, 13% seen once. This clonotype appeared many times. The sequenced sample consisted of blood. This sequence was found in a man aged 30-40 years with Graves' hyperthyroidism that later progressed to Graves' ophthalmopathy.

In DNA form, the CDR3 reads TGTGCCATCAGCCGAACAGGGGAAGGCTACACCTTC. Amino acids: CAISRTGEGYTF. The J gene is TRBJ1-2, the V gene TRBV10-3, with 7 bases lining up with TRBD1. Trimming removed 6 bases from V and 8 bases from J; junction bases left unmatched: 6. CDR1 and CDR2 (germline): ENHRY, SYGVKD. The CDR3 totals 12 residues.